The present TCR beta chain was sequenced within a study of blood T cell repertoires in COVID-19. At the level of the study: Acute and convalescent COVID-19 samples came from the United States, Italy and Spain. PBMCs, B-cell-depleted T cells, or T cells were the source of the cDNA or gDNA that made up the material.

Original analysis: The assay estimated nucleated cells by amplifying reference gene primers. Sequenced by immunoSEQ multiplex PCR; TCRdb stores in-frame clones only, minus some. The V and J calls and clone size were taken over from that table, and D and trimming were inferred from the DNA. Altogether fewer than 120,000 clones are present, roughly four fifths being singletons, with the ten largest covering 15% to 20%. Germline CDR1 and CDR2: MDHEN and SYDVKM. V lost 6 bases and J lost 6; bases outside the gene matches: 6. CDR3 size: 13 residues. This clonotype originated in a woman aged 55 to 70 with acute or convalescent COVID-19. The specimen sequenced was peripheral blood. The chain links TRBV28 to TRBJ2-7, with 9 bases that match TRBD1. The DNA for the CDR3 is TGTGCCAGCAGCAACAGGGGGCACGGCGAGCAGTACTTC. Protein: CASSNRGHGEQYF.